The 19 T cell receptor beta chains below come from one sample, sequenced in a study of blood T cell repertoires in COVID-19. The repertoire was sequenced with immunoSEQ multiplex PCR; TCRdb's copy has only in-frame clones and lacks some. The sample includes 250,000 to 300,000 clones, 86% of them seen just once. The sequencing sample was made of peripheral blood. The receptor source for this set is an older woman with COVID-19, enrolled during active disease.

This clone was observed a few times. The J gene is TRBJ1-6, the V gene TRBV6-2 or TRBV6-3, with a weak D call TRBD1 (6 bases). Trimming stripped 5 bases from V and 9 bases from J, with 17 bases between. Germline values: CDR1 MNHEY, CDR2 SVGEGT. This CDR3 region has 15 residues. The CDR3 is CASSSPQGQSSPLHF. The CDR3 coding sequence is TGTGCCAGCAGTAGCCCTCAGGGGCAGAGTTCACCCCTCCACTTT.

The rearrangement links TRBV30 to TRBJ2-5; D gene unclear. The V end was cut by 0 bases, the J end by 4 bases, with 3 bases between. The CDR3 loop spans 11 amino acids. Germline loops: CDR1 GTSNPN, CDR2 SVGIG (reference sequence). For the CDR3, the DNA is TGTGCCTGGAGTGTACTAGAGACCCAGTACTTC. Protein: CAWSVLETQYF. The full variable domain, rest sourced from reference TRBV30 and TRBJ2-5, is SQTIHQWPATLVQPVGSPLSLECTVEGTSNPNLYWYRQAAGRGLQLLFYSVGIGQISSEVPQNLSASRPQDRQFILSSKKLLLSDSGFYLCAWSVLETQYFGPGTRLLVL.

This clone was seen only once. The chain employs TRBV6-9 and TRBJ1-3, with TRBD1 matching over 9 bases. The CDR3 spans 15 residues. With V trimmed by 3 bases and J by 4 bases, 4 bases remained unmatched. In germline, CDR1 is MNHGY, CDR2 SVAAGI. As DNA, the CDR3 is TGTGCCAGCAGTTACCGACAGGGGGTAGGAAACACCATATATTTT. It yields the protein CASSYRQGVGNTIYF.

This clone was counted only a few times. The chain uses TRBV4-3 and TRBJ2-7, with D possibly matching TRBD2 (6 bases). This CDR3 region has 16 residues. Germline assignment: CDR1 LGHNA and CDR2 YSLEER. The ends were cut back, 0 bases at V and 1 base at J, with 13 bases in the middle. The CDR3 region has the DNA TGCGCCAGCAGCCAAGAGGTGGTTGGGAGGTCCTACGAGCAGTACTTC. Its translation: CASSQEVVGRSYEQYF.

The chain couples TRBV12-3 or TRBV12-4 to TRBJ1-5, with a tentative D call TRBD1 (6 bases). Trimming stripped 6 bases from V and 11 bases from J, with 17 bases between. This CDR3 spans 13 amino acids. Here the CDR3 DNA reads TGTGCCAGCAGGATTGGACAGTCAATCGCCCAGCATTTT. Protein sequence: CASRIGQSIAQHF.

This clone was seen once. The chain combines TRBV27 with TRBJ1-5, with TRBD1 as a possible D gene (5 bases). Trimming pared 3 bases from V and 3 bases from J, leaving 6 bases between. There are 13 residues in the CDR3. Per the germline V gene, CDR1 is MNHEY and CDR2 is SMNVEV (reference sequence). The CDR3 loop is CASSLTVNQPQHF. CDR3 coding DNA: TGTGCCAGCAGTTTGACAGTCAATCAGCCCCAGCATTTT.

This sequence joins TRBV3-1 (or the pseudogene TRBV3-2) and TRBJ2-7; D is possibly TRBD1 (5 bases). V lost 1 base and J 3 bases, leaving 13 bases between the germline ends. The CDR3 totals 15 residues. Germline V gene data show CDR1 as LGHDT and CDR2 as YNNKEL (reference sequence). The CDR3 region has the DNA TGTGCCAGCAGCCAAGGGGTAGAAGGGGTCTACGAGCAGTACTTC. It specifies CASSQGVEGVYEQYF.

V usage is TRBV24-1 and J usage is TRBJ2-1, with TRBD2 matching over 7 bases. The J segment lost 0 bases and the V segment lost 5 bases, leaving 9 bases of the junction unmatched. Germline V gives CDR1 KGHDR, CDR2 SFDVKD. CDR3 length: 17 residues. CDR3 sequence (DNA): TGTGCCACCAGTGGAATGAGCGGGGATAGCTCCTACAATGAGCAGTTCTTC. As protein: CATSGMSGDSSYNEQFF.

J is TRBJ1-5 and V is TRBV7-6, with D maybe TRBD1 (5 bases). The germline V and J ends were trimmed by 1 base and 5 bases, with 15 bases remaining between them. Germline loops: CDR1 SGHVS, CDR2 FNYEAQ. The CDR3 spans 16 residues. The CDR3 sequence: CASSLGAGSIYQPQHF. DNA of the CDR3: TGTGCCAGCAGCTTAGGGGCAGGGTCTATATATCAGCCCCAGCATTTT.

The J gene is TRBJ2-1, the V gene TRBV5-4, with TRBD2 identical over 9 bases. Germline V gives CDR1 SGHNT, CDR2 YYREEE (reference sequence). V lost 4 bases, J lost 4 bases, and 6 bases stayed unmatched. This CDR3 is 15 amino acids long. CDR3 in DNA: TGTGCCAGCAGCCGACTAGCGGTCGGATACAATGAGCAGTTCTTC. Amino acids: CASSRLAVGYNEQFF.

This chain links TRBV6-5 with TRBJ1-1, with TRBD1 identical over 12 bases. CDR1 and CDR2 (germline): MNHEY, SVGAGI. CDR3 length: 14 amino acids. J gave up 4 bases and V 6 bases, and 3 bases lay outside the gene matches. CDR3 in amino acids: CASRGQGAGTEAFF. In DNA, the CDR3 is TGTGCCAGCAGGGGACAGGGGGCGGGCACTGAAGCTTTCTTT.

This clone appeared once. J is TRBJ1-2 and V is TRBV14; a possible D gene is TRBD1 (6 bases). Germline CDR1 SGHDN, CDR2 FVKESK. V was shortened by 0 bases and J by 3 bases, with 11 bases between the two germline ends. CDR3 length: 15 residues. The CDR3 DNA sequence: TGTGCCAGCAGCCAAGATCGTGGGGGCTACTATGGCTACACCTTC. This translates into CASSQDRGGYYGYTF. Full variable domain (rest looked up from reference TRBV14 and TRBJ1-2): EAGVTQFPSHSVIEKGQTVTLRCDPISGHDNLYWYRRVMGKEIKFLLHFVKESKQDESGMPNNRFLAERTGGTYSTLKVQPAELEDSGVYFCASSQDRGGYYGYTFGSGTRLTVV.

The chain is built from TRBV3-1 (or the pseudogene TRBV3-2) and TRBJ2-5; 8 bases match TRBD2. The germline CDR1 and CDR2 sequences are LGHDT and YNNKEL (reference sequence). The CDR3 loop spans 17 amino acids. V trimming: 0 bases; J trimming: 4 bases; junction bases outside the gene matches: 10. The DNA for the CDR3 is TGTGCCAGCAGCCAAGATCAAGCGGGGGTATCAATAGAGACCCAGTACTTC. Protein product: CASSQDQAGVSIETQYF.

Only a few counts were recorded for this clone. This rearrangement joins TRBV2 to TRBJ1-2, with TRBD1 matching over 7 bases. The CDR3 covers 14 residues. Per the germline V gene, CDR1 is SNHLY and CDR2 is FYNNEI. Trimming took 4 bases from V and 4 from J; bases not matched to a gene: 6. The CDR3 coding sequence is TGTGCCAGCAGTGCGACAGGGAGTACCTATGGCTACACCTTC. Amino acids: CASSATGSTYGYTF.

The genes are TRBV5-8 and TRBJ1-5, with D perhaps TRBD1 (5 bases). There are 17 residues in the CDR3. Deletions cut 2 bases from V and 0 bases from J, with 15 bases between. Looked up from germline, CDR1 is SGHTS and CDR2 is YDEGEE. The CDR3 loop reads CASSLILTVNSNQPQHF. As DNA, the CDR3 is TGTGCCAGCAGCTTAATTTTGACAGTCAATAGCAATCAGCCCCAGCATTTT.

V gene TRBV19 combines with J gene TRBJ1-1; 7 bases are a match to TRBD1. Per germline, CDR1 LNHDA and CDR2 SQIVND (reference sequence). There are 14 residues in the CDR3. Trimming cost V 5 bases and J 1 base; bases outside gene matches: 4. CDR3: CASSDRAENTEAFF. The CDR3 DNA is TGTGCCAGTAGTGACAGGGCAGAGAACACTGAAGCTTTCTTT.

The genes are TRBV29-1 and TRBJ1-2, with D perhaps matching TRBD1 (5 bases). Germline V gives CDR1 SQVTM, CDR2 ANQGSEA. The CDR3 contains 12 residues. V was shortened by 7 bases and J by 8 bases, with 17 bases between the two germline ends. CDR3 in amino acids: CSATQGGPGYTF. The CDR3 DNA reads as TGCAGCGCCACCCAGGGAGGCCCGGGCTACACCTTC.

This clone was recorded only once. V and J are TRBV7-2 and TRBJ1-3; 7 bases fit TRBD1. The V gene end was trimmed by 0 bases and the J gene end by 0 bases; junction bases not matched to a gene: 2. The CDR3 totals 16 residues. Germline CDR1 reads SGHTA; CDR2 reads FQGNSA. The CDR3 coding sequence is TGTGCCAGCAGCTTAGCCCACAGGGGCTCTGGAAACACCATATATTTT. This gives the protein CASSLAHRGSGNTIYF.

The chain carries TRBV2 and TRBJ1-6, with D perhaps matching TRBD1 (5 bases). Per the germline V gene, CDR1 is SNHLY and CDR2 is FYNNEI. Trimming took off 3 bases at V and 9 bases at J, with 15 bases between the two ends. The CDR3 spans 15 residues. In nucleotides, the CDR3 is TGTGCCAGCAGTGATGAGGGGAGGGCACGTTCACCCCTCCACTTT. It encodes CASSDEGRARSPLHF.